Included here is one TCR beta chain sequence, with context. Its target is not known. The record originates from a study of T-cell memory formation after mild COVID-19. Study results and limitations: Clones contracting day 15 to 85 were balanced CD4/CD8; later expanders leaned CD4+. Contracting clones localized mainly to CM and EM when CD4+ and mainly to EMRA when CD8+.

Using constant-segment primers, 5'RACE produced TCR alpha and TCR beta cDNA libraries carrying sample barcodes and UMIs. One entry per CDR3 protein, called by TCRdb with MiXCR from the 5' RACE reads. The sample lists about 400,000 distinct CDR3 sequences, roughly 15% occurring once. The CDR3 extends over 14 amino acids. The germline CDR1 and CDR2 sequences are ENHRY and SYGVKD. V lost 4 bases, J lost 2 bases, and 12 bases lay in between. This chain connects TRBV10-3 to TRBJ2-7; D may correspond to TRBD1 or TRBD2 (5 bases each). The receptor was derived from a man aged 18 to 30 who had mild COVID-19 (a few samples of this study predate the infection). Cell type and time point are not known. The sequencing sample was made of PBMCs or a T cell subset sorted from them (not recorded which). CDR3 region: CAISALGTPYEQYV. The DNA of the CDR3 is TGTGCCATCAGTGCTCTGGGGACGCCCTACGAGCAGTACGTC.